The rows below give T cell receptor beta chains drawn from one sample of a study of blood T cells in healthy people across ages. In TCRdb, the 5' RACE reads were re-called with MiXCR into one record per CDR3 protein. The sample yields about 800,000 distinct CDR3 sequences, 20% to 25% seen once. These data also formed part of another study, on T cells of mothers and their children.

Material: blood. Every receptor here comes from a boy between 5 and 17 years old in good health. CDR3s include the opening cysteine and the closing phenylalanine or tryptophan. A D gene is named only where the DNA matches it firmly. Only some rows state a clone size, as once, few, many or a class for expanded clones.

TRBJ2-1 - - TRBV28 CASSDAPRRDIYNEQFF TGTGCCAGCAGCGACGCCCCACGGCGAGATATTTACAATGAGCAGTTCTTC
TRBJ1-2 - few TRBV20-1 CSARSQGNYGYTF TGCAGTGCTAGAAGCCAGGGGAACTATGGCTACACCTTC
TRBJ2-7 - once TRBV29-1 CSVETVSYEQYF TGCAGCGTTGAGACGGTCTCCTACGAGCAGTACTTC
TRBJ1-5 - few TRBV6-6 CASSSQDAWGSAQPQHF TGTGCCAGCAGTTCCCAGGATGCGTGGGGATCGGCTCAGCCCCAGCATTTT
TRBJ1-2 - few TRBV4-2 CASSQARTEIYGYTF TGTGCCAGCAGCCAGGCGCGGACGGAGATCTATGGCTACACCTTC
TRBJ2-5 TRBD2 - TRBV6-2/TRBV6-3 CASRRLAGFETQYF TGTGCCAGCAGAAGACTAGCGGGATTTGAGACCCAGTACTTC
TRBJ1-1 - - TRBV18 CASSPLGLTEAFF TGTGCCAGCTCACCATTAGGGTTGACTGAAGCTTTCTTT
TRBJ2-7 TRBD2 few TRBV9 CASSPEAGGGYEQYF TGTGCCAGCAGCCCAGAGGCGGGGGGAGGTTACGAGCAGTACTTC
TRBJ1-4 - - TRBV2 CASSFTSGAPTNEKLFF TGTGCCAGCAGCTTTACTTCAGGAGCTCCAACTAATGAAAAACTGTTTTTT
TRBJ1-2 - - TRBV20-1 CSTRDLLQGNYGYTF TGCAGTACTAGAGACCTCCTCCAGGGGAACTATGGCTACACCTTC
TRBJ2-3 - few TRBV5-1 CASSLQWGTDTQYF TGCGCCAGCAGCTTGCAGTGGGGGACAGATACGCAGTATTTT
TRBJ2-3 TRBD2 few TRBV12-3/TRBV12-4 CASSPTSGIYHKRDTQYF TGTGCCAGCAGTCCCACTAGCGGGATTTATCATAAGCGGGATACGCAGTATTTT
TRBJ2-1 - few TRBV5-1 CASSLGTSGENEQFF TGCGCCAGCAGCTTGGGAACTTCGGGTGAGAATGAGCAGTTCTTC
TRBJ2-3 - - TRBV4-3 CASSLRLVGDTQYF TGCGCCAGCAGCCTCCGCTTAGTTGGAGATACGCAGTATTTT
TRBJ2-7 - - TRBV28 CASRRGRGTHEQYF TGTGCCAGCAGGAGGGGGAGAGGAACTCACGAGCAGTACTTC
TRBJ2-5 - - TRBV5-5 CASSFGAFQETQYF TGTGCCAGCAGCTTCGGGGCATTTCAAGAGACCCAGTACTTC
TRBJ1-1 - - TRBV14 CASSQFGGVPTEAFF TGTGCCAGCAGCCAATTTGGAGGGGTGCCCACTGAAGCTTTCTTT
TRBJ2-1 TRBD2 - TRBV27 CASSSAGARVYNEQFF TGTGCCAGCAGTTCAGCGGGAGCTAGGGTCTACAATGAGCAGTTCTTC
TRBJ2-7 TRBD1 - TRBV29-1 CSVELPQGAKYEQYF TGCAGCGTTGAGTTACCACAGGGGGCCAAATACGAGCAGTACTTC
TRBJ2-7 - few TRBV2 CASSGGAVYEQYF TGTGCCAGCAGTGGGGGGGCCGTCTACGAGCAGTACTTC
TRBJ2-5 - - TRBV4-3 CASSQDHWRQETQYF TGCGCCAGCAGCCAAGACCACTGGCGCCAAGAGACCCAGTACTTC
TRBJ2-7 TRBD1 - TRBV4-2 CASSQLTGGPYYEQYF TGTGCCAGCAGCCAACTGACAGGGGGTCCTTACTACGAGCAGTACTTC
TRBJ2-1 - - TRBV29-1 CSVEDARVGYNEQFF TGCAGCGTTGAAGATGCCCGCGTGGGGTACAATGAGCAGTTCTTC
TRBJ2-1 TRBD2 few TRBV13 CASSPRTSSSDEQFF TGTGCCAGCAGCCCGCGGACTAGCTCGTCCGATGAGCAGTTCTTC
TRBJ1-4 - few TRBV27 CASSLTQATNEKLFF TGTGCCAGCAGTTTAACACAGGCAACTAATGAAAAACTGTTTTTT
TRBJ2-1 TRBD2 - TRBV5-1 CASSLGGLAGTSSYNEQFF TGCGCCAGCAGCTTGGGGGGACTAGCGGGAACGAGCTCCTACAATGAGCAGTTCTTC
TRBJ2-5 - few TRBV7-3 CASSLTPGEETQYF TGTGCCAGCAGCTTAACCCCAGGAGAAGAGACCCAGTACTTC
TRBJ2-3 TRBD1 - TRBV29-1 CSSRDRTTDTQYF TGCAGCTCCCGGGACAGGACCACAGATACGCAGTATTTT
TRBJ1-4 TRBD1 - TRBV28 CASSYRQGLNEKLFF TGTGCCAGCAGTTATCGACAGGGACTAAATGAAAAACTGTTTTTT
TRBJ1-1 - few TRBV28 CASSGRVQAFF TGTGCCAGCAGCGGCAGGGTTCAAGCTTTCTTT
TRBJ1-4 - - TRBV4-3 CASNNRNEKLFF TGCGCCAGCAATAATAGAAATGAAAAACTGTTTTTT
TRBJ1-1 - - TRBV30 CAWSRTEAFF TGTGCCTGGTCTCGAACTGAAGCTTTCTTT
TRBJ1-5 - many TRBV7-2 CASSLGRNQPQHF TGTGCCAGCAGTCTGGGGCGGAACCAGCCCCAGCATTTT
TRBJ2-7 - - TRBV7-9 CASSPPPRGEQYF TGTGCCAGCAGCCCCCCCCCTCGAGGGGAGCAGTACTTC
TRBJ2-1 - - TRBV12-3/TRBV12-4 CASSALAPYGNEQFF TGTGCCAGCAGCGCCCTAGCGCCATACGGCAATGAGCAGTTCTTC
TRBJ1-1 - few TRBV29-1 CSVVNSGTEAFF TGCAGCGTTGTGAACAGCGGAACTGAAGCTTTCTTT
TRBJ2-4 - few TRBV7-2 CASSLQGFGIQYF TGTGCCAGCAGCTTGCAGGGATTCGGCATTCAGTACTTC
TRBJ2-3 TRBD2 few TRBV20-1 CSAWGGGGTDTQYF TGCAGTGCGTGGGGCGGGGGGGGCACAGATACGCAGTATTTT
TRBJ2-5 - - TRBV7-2 CASSTRLRGVETQYF TGTGCCAGCAGCACTCGCCTCAGGGGAGTAGAGACCCAGTACTTC
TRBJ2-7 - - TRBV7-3 CANKAPLVDRRHEQYF TGTGCCAACAAAGCCCCACTAGTGGACCGGCGACACGAGCAGTACTTC
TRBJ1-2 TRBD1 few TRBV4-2 CASSPGGQGDYGYTF TGTGCCAGCAGCCCCGGAGGACAGGGCGACTATGGCTACACCTTC
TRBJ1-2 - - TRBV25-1 CASSESRQVYGYTF TGTGCCAGCAGTGAATCGAGACAGGTCTATGGCTACACCTTC
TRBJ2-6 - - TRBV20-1 CSARTLREYSGANVLTF TGCAGTGCTAGAACGCTTCGGGAGTACTCTGGGGCCAACGTCCTGACTTTC
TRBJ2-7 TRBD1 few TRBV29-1 CSVGTDYEQYF TGCAGCGTCGGGACAGACTACGAGCAGTACTTC
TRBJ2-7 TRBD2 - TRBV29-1 CSVEGLGLAGVEEQYF TGCAGCGTCGAAGGTCTCGGGCTAGCGGGAGTAGAAGAGCAGTACTTC
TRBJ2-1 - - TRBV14 CASSRTSSADYNEQFF TGTGCCAGCAGCCGCACGTCCTCCGCAGACTACAATGAGCAGTTCTTC
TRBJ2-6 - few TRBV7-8 CASSRPSGANVLTF TGTGCCAGCAGCCGACCCTCTGGGGCCAACGTCCTGACTTTC
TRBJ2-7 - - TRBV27 CASSLLGVSLDEQYF TGTGCCAGCAGTTTACTGGGGGTAAGCTTAGACGAGCAGTACTTC
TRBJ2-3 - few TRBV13 CASSYRDSTDTQYF TGTGCCAGCAGCTACAGGGATAGCACAGATACGCAGTATTTT
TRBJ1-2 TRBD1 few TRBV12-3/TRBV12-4 CASSIDRGGFDYGYTF TGTGCCAGCAGTATAGACAGGGGCGGGTTCGACTATGGCTACACCTTC
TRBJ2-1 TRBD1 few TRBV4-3 CASSPGTGIFEQFF TGCGCCAGCAGCCCCGGGACAGGGATATTTGAGCAGTTCTTC
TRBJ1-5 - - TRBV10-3 CAISDPGTYQPQHF TGTGCCATCAGCGACCCAGGGACCTATCAGCCCCAGCATTTT
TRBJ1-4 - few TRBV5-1 CASSKVGTDEKLFF TGCGCCAGCAGCAAGGTGGGGACGGATGAAAAACTGTTTTTT
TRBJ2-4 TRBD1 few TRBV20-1 CSADPPRDRGKNIQYF TGCAGTGCTGACCCTCCCCGGGACAGGGGAAAAAACATTCAGTACTTC
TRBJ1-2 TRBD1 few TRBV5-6 CASRETGGNYGYTF TGTGCCAGCAGGGAGACAGGGGGTAACTACGGCTACACCTTC